A single sample gave rise to the 22 T cell receptor beta chains below, sequenced in a study of T cell repertoires in cytomegalovirus infection. For these TCRs, the target antigens are not known. TCRdb re-derived calls from the reads in MiXCR, one entry per CDR3 protein. Of 700,000 to 850,000 distinct CDR3 sequences detected, approximately 29% appear once; the ten largest clones hold around 12%. Sample: cultured CD8+ T cells from PBMCs, taken from culture after CMV antigen stimulation. Every receptor here comes from a human donor in good health (CMV status not recorded). Some clones in this sample may be carry-over from other donors' samples.

The chain links TRBV6-2 or TRBV6-3 to TRBJ2-1; D gene unclear. The germline V gene encodes CDR1 MNHEY and CDR2 SVGEGT. Trimming cost V 2 bases and J 4 bases, with 6 bases left between them. The CDR3 runs to 13 residues. CDR3 sequence (DNA): TGTGCCAGCAGTTACGTCAGATACAATGAGCAGTTCTTC. It codes for CASSYVRYNEQFF.

The chain recombines TRBV11-2 with TRBJ2-1; D ambiguous. The CDR3 has 13 amino acids. V was shortened by 5 bases and J by 10 bases, with 15 bases between the two germline ends. Germline CDR1 reads SGHAT; CDR2 reads FQNNGV. As DNA, the CDR3 is TGTGCCAGCAGCCCAGACCCAACAGCAGAGCAGTTCTTC. Its protein product is CASSPDPTAEQFF.

The chain carries TRBV20-1 and TRBJ2-4; D is uncertain. Germline CDR1 and CDR2: DFQATT and SNEGSKA (reference sequence). This CDR3 is 16 amino acids long. V dropped 0 bases and J dropped 0 bases, with 12 bases sitting between them. The CDR3 sequence is CSARDPVSLAKNIQYF. The CDR3 DNA is TGCAGTGCTAGAGATCCGGTCTCCCTAGCCAAAAACATTCAGTACTTC.

The chain carries TRBV5-1 and TRBJ2-3; possibly TRBD2 for D (5 bases). CDR3 size: 15 residues. Germline values: CDR1 SGHRS, CDR2 YFSETQ. The V end lost 2 bases, the J end lost 6 bases, and 16 bases lay between the germline ends. DNA of the CDR3: TGCGCCAGCAGCTTCACGGACCGGGATGGGGATACGCAGTATTTT. The encoded protein is CASSFTDRDGDTQYF.

This clonotype was found a few times. This rearrangement joins TRBV20-1 to TRBJ2-5, with TRBD2 as a possible D gene (5 bases). Trimming stripped 2 bases from V and 1 base from J, with 29 bases between. Germline CDR1 is DFQATT and CDR2 is SNEGSKA (reference sequence). This CDR3 contains 20 residues. CDR3 in DNA: TGCAGTGCTAGACCTAGCCTTCTCCGGTCAGACACTACGAGCCAAGAGACCCAGTACTTC. It yields the protein CSARPSLLRSDTTSQETQYF.

This rearrangement joins TRBV6-2 or TRBV6-3 to TRBJ1-2; D ambiguous. There are 12 residues in the CDR3. The V end lost 5 bases, the J end lost 8 bases, and 12 bases lay between the germline ends. Looked up from germline, CDR1 is MNHEY and CDR2 is SVGEGT. CDR3 DNA: TGTGCCAGCAGTACAGCCCGGACGGGCTACACCTTC. It translates to CASSTARTGYTF.

This sequence joins TRBV6-1 and TRBJ2-2; the match to TRBD2 covers 8 bases. Germline V CDR1 and CDR2: MNHNS, SASEGT. The CDR3 extends over 14 amino acids. Trimming at V came to 7 bases and at J to 5 bases, leaving 6 bases not matched to a gene. This CDR3 reads CASTTAGATGELFF. Here the CDR3 DNA reads TGTGCCAGCACTACAGCGGGGGCAACCGGGGAGCTGTTTTTT.

This clonotype was found a few times. The J gene is TRBJ2-1, the V gene TRBV10-3; 9 bases fit TRBD2. Germline CDR1 ENHRY, CDR2 SYGVKD. The CDR3 extends over 17 amino acids. Unmatched junction bases numbered 12, after V lost 2 bases and J lost 7 bases. The DNA of the CDR3 is TGTGCCATCAGTGAGCGGGCTGGCGGGGGGGCCCTGAATGAGCAGTTCTTC. Encoded protein: CAISERAGGGALNEQFF.

The rearrangement joins TRBV6-8 to TRBJ2-2; perhaps TRBD2 as D (6 bases). The germline V and J ends were trimmed by 7 bases and 0 bases, with 9 bases remaining between them. The CDR3 runs to 14 residues. The V gene's germline CDR1 is MNHGY and CDR2 SAAAGT. The CDR3 sequence: CASTPGANTGELFF. The CDR3 DNA follows: TGTGCCAGCACCCCGGGGGCGAACACCGGGGAGCTGTTTTTT.

This clonotype turned up a few times. The genes are TRBV7-6 and TRBJ2-7, with 7 bases aligning to TRBD1. The CDR3 is made up of 15 amino acids. With V trimmed by 5 bases and J by 2 bases, 9 bases remained unmatched. Germline lookup yields CDR1 SGHVS and CDR2 FNYEAQ. In DNA form, the CDR3 reads TGTGCCAGCAGCACGAGACTCGGACAGGCCTACGAGCAGTACTTC. It specifies CASSTRLGQAYEQYF. Complete variable domain (other parts from reference TRBV7-6 and TRBJ2-7): GAGVSQSPRYKVTKRGQDVALRCDPISGHVSLYWYRQALGQGPEFLTYFNYEAQQDKSGLPNDRFSAERPEGSISTLTIQRTEQRDSAMYRCASSTRLGQAYEQYFGPGTRLTVT.

This clonotype came up a few times. The chain is built from TRBV15 and TRBJ1-1; D is undetermined. The germline CDR1 and CDR2 sequences are LNHNV and YYDKDF (reference sequence). V lost 0 bases and J lost 1, with 9 bases in between. CDR3 length: 15 residues. The CDR3, as DNA: TGTGCCACCAGCAGAGATTCTAGGGCGAACACTGAAGCTTTCTTT. Its protein is CATSRDSRANTEAFF.

The table lists this clonotype with many counts. The rearrangement uses TRBV7-8 and TRBJ2-7; tentative D call: TRBD1 (5 bases). CDR3 length: 17 residues. V lost 0 bases and J lost 0, with 15 bases in between. CDR1 is SGHVS and CDR2 is FQNEAQ in the germline V gene. This chain's CDR3 is CASSLALAGKSSYEQYV. As DNA, the CDR3 is TGTGCCAGCAGCTTAGCGTTGGCAGGGAAAAGCTCCTACGAGCAGTACGTC.

This clonotype was picked up a small number of times. The gene calls are TRBV28 and TRBJ2-7; D unclear. The germline V gene encodes CDR1 MDHEN and CDR2 SYDVKM. This CDR3 has 13 residues. V was cut by 3 bases and J by 4 bases, with 10 bases left in between. CDR3 loop: CASSFSGNYEQYV. Written as DNA, the CDR3 is TGTGCCAGCAGTTTTAGTGGGAATTACGAGCAGTACGTC.

This clonotype occurred many times. CDR3 bases: TGTGCCAGCAGCCACCCTTACCTGACAGGGCTGGCAGATACGCAGTATTTT. Its translation: CASSHPYLTGLADTQYF. The chain couples TRBV7-2 to TRBJ2-3; TRBD1 aligns across 7 bases. V shed 5 bases and J 4 bases; nucleotides not matched to a gene: 15. The germline V gene encodes CDR1 SGHTA and CDR2 FQGNSA. CDR3 length: 17 amino acids.

The rearrangement links TRBV27 to TRBJ1-2; tentatively, D is TRBD1 (6 bases). The CDR3 is 14 amino acids. The V and J ends lost 5 bases and 4 bases respectively, with 14 bases between them. Germline V lookup: CDR1 MNHEY, CDR2 SMNVEV (reference sequence). The CDR3 sequence: CASSGQFGGYGYTF. The DNA of the CDR3 is TGTGCCAGCAGTGGACAGTTCGGCGGCTATGGCTACACCTTC.

The chain employs TRBV27 and TRBJ1-2; D is unclear. Deletions cut 5 bases from V and 6 bases from J, with 19 bases between. This CDR3 has 15 amino acids. CDR1 is MNHEY and CDR2 is SMNVEV in the germline V gene (reference sequence). DNA of the CDR3: TGTGCCAGCAGTCCTTCCGCGTCCACCGGACATGGCTACACCTTC. Protein sequence: CASSPSASTGHGYTF.

Notes on this clonotype: A read error may produce the germline difference seen at one junction end. CDR3 residues: CTSSLWAGETQYF. The CDR3 region has the DNA TGTACCAGCAGTTTATGGGCGGGGGAGACCCAGTACTTC. The chain employs TRBV12-3 or TRBV12-4 and TRBJ2-5; TRBD2 is a possible D gene (6 bases). This CDR3 has 13 amino acids.

This clonotype was seen at least ten times. The V gene is TRBV19, the J gene TRBJ1-1; D is perhaps TRBD1 (6 bases). Looked up from germline, CDR1 is LNHDA and CDR2 is SQIVND (reference sequence). The CDR3 is 13 residues long. The ends were cut back, 0 bases at V and 4 bases at J, with 6 bases in the middle. CDR3 protein: CASSIDRGTEAFF. CDR3 coding DNA: TGTGCCAGTAGTATAGACAGGGGCACTGAAGCTTTCTTT.

The rearrangement links TRBV20-1 to TRBJ1-5; unclear D gene. The V end lost 2 bases, the J end lost 7 bases, and 6 bases lay between the germline ends. CDR1 is DFQATT, CDR2 SNEGSKA, per germline (reference sequence). The CDR3 runs 11 residues. The CDR3 nucleotides read TGCAGTGCTAGAAAGGGACAGCCCCAGCATTTT. Translating gives CSARKGQPQHF.

The gene calls are TRBV6-6 and TRBJ2-2; 13 bases map to TRBD2. CDR3 length: 19 amino acids. Trimming cost V 6 bases and J 2 bases; bases outside gene matches: 12. Germline CDR1 MNHNY, CDR2 SVGAGI (reference sequence). CDR3 in DNA: TGTGCCAGCAGCCCCCTGGGAACTAGCGGGGGGGCAAACACCGGGGAGCTGTTTTTT. Protein: CASSPLGTSGGANTGELFF.

The chain combines TRBV29-1 with TRBJ1-2; 7 nucleotides agree with TRBD1. J was trimmed by 3 bases and V by 6 bases; bases with no gene match: 13. The CDR3 covers 15 residues. Germline CDR1 SQVTM, CDR2 ANQGSEA. The DNA of the CDR3 is TGCAGCGTGGCCACCGGGACAGATTTCTACTATGGCTACACCTTC. Translating gives CSVATGTDFYYGYTF.

In this sample, this clonotype turned up a few times. This chain joins TRBV7-9 and TRBJ2-5, with D unclear. Trimming left V 1 base short and J 0 bases short, with 9 bases between. The CDR3 loop spans 15 amino acids. The V gene's germline CDR1 is SEHNR and CDR2 FQNEAQ (reference sequence). CDR3 region: CASSLGPRYQETQYF. In DNA form, the CDR3 reads TGTGCCAGCAGCTTAGGGCCTAGGTACCAAGAGACCCAGTACTTC.